The next 12 T cell receptor beta chains were all read from a single sample in a study of blood T cell repertoires in COVID-19 (TCRdb year 2020). The library was obtained by the immunoSEQ multiplex PCR assay. Drawn from immuneACCESS, this table holds only the in-frame rearrangements with V and J called that TCRdb kept. Clones are partly lost; checked studies trace under half to an unresolved V gene and leave the rest unexplained. Here the sample has some 100,000 clones; almost 90% occur a single time. The ten largest clones take up around 2.2% of the sample. Sequenced: peripheral blood. The origin of the receptors is a man in his fifties with COVID-19, enrolled during active disease.

This clone was observed a few times. The CDR3 loop reads CASSEGDRNTEAFF. The CDR3 DNA reads TGTGCCAGCAGCGAGGGGGACAGGAACACTGAAGCTTTCTTT. The chain is built from TRBV9 and TRBJ1-1, with 7 bases matching TRBD1. This CDR3 has 14 residues. V lost 3 bases to trimming and J lost 1 base; unmatched junction nucleotides: 3. The germline V gene encodes CDR1 SGDLS and CDR2 YYNGEE.

The sample holds one count of this clone. J is TRBJ1-6 and V is TRBV7-2, with D possibly TRBD1 on 5 matching bases. The CDR3 consists of 18 residues. Germline-derived CDR1 and CDR2 are SGHTA and FQGNSA. The V end was cut by 1 base, the J end by 5 bases, with 18 bases between. The CDR3 DNA follows: TGTGCCAGCAGCTTAGGCCGACCTGTGTTCAGGGATAATTCACCCCTCCACTTT. Protein: CASSLGRPVFRDNSPLHF. The variable domain in full, with the rest retrieved from reference TRBV7-2 and TRBJ1-6, is GAGVSQSPSNKVTEKGKDVELRCDPISGHTALYWYRQSLGQGLEFLIYFQGNSAPDKSGLPSDRFSAERTGGSVSTLTIQRTQQEDSAVYLCASSLGRPVFRDNSPLHFGNGTRLTVT.

This chain uses TRBV15 with TRBJ1-2; 7 nucleotides agree with TRBD1. This CDR3 contains 14 residues. Trimming cost V 5 bases and J 2 bases; bases outside gene matches: 5. Looked up from germline, CDR1 is LNHNV and CDR2 is YYDKDF (reference sequence). CDR3 protein: CATSLETGNYGYTF. CDR3 sequence (DNA): TGTGCCACCAGCCTGGAGACAGGGAACTATGGCTACACCTTC.

The chain's CDR3 is CAFQGGSYNSPLHF. The CDR3 DNA reads as TGTGCCTTTCAGGGAGGGTCCTATAATTCACCCCTCCACTTT. The chain recombines TRBV30 with TRBJ1-6, with a possible D match to TRBD1 (5 bases). V dropped 7 bases and J dropped 1 base, with 11 bases sitting between them. The germline V gene has CDR1 GTSNPN and CDR2 SVGIG (reference sequence). CDR3 length equals 14 residues.

V gene TRBV6-5 combines with J gene TRBJ2-7; 10 nucleotides line up with TRBD1. Germline V lookup: CDR1 MNHEY, CDR2 SVGAGI. V shed 4 bases, J shed 3 bases, and the junction held 6 bases outside the gene matches. There are 15 residues in the CDR3. The CDR3 bases are TGTGCCAGCAGTTCAACCGGGACAGGGGACTACGAGCAGTACTTC. Translated: CASSSTGTGDYEQYF.

This chain uses TRBV6-5 with TRBJ1-2; maybe TRBD1 (6 bases). This CDR3 has 14 residues. In germline, CDR1 is MNHEY, CDR2 SVGAGI. V was cut by 7 bases and J by 3 bases, with 15 bases left in between. Here the CDR3 DNA reads TGTGCCAGCACCCGGGACAATGCGGACTATGGCTACACCTTC. This codes for CASTRDNADYGYTF.

This chain links TRBV30 with TRBJ1-5; D might be TRBD1 (6 bases). CDR1 GTSNPN and CDR2 SVGIG come from the germline V gene (reference sequence). Trimming cost V 0 bases and J 10 bases, with 10 bases left between them. The CDR3 extends over 12 amino acids. The CDR3 coding sequence is TGTGCCTGGAGTGTACAGGGAATACCCCAGCATTTT. This codes for CAWSVQGIPQHF.

The chain is built from TRBV30 and TRBJ2-7; no clear D gene. Between the trimmed V and J ends, which lost 2 bases and 4 bases, there was a span of 21 bases. The CDR3 contains 16 residues. CDR1 and CDR2 (germline): GTSNPN, SVGIG (reference sequence). The CDR3 sequence is CAWSSHGPQNKYEQYF. As DNA, the CDR3 is TGTGCCTGGAGTTCACATGGGCCCCAAAATAAGTACGAGCAGTACTTC.

The chain carries TRBV28 and TRBJ1-3; D might be TRBD1 (5 bases). Germline V gives CDR1 MDHEN, CDR2 SYDVKM. V lost 3 bases and J 2 bases, leaving 11 bases between the germline ends. This CDR3 comprises 15 residues. The CDR3 nucleotides read TGTGCCAGCAGTTTGGGCAGGGCAACTGGAAACACCATATATTTT. Its protein is CASSLGRATGNTIYF.

The rearrangement uses TRBV15 and TRBJ1-4, with 7 bases fitting TRBD1. The CDR3 is made up of 15 amino acids. V shed 0 bases and J 6 bases; nucleotides not matched to a gene: 4. Germline CDR1 LNHNV, CDR2 YYDKDF (reference sequence). The CDR3 here is CATSRDGQGDEKLFF. In DNA form, the CDR3 reads TGTGCCACCAGCAGAGATGGGCAGGGGGATGAAAAACTGTTTTTT.

This sequence joins TRBV2 and TRBJ2-1; 12 bases agree with TRBD2. J was trimmed by 9 bases and V by 4 bases; bases with no gene match: 7. The CDR3 is 15 residues long. The germline V gene has CDR1 SNHLY and CDR2 FYNNEI. CDR3 nucleotide sequence: TGTGCCAGCAGTGGGACTAGCGGGGCGGGGGGTGAGCAGTTCTTC. This codes for CASSGTSGAGGEQFF.

By share, this clone ranks as medium-sized (0.01 to 0.1%). J is TRBJ2-3 and V is TRBV7-8, with 10 bases lining up with TRBD2. The CDR3 consists of 15 residues. Germline CDR1 and CDR2: SGHVS and FQNEAQ. V shed 4 bases, J shed 1 base, and the junction held 2 bases outside the gene matches. CDR3 bases: TGTGCCAGCAGCTCTAGCGGGGGAGGCACAGATACGCAGTATTTT. Translating gives CASSSSGGGTDTQYF.